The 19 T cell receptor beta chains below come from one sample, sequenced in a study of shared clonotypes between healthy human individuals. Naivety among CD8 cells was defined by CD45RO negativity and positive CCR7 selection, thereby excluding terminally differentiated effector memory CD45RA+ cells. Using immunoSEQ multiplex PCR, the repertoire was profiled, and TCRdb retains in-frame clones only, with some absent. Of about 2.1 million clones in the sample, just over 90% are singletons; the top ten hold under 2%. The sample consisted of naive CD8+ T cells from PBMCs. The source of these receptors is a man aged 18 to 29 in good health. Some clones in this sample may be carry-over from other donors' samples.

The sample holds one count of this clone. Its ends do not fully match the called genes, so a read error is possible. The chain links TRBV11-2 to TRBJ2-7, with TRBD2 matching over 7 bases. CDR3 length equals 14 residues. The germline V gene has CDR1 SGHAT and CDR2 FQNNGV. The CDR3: CASSLQTRTLAVFF. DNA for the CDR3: TGTGCCAGCAGCCTTCAAACTCGTACGCTAGCGGTTTTCTTC.

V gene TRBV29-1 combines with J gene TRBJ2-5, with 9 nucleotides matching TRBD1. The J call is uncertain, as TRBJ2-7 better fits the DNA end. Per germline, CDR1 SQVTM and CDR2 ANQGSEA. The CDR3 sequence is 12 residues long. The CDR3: CSFRDRDYEQYF. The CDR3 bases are TGCAGCTTCCGGGACAGGGACTACGAGCAGTACTTC.

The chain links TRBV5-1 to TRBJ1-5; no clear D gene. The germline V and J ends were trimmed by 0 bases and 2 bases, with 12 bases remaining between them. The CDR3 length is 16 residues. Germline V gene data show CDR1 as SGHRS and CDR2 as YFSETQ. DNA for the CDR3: TGCGCCAGCAGCTTGGTCGGGCCGGCGGGCAATCAGCCCCAGCATTTT. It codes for CASSLVGPAGNQPQHF.

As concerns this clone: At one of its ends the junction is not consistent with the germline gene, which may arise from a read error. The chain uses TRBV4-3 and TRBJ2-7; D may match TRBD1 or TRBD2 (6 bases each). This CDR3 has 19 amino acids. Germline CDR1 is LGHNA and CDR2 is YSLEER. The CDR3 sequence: CASSQDPYRGEILSHEQYF. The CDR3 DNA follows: TGCGCCAGCAGCCAAGACCCATATAGGGGGGAAATCCTCTCCCACGAGCAGTACTTC.

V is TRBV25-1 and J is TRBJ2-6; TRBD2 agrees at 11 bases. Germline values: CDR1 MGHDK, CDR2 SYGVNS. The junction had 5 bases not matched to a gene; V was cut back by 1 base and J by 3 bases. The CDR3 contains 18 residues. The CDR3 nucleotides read TGTGCCAGCAGTGAATTAGCGGGAGGGCCTGTTGGGGCCAACGTCCTGACTTTC. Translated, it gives CASSELAGGPVGANVLTF.

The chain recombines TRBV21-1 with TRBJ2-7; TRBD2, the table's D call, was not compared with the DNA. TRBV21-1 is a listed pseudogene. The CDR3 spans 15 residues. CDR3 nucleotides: TGTGCCAGCAACCACCGGACTAGCGGATCCTACGAGCAGTACTTC. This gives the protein CASNHRTSGSYEQYF.

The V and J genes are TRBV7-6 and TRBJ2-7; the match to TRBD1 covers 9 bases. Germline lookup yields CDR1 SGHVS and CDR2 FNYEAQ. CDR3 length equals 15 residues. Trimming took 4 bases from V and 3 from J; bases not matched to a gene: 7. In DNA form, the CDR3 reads TGTGCCAGCAGCTATAGGACAGGGGAGGGCTACGAGCAGTACTTC. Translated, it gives CASSYRTGEGYEQYF. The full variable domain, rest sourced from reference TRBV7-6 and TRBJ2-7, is GAGVSQSPRYKVTKRGQDVALRCDPISGHVSLYWYRQALGQGPEFLTYFNYEAQQDKSGLPNDRFSAERPEGSISTLTIQRTEQRDSAMYRCASSYRTGEGYEQYFGPGTRLTVT.

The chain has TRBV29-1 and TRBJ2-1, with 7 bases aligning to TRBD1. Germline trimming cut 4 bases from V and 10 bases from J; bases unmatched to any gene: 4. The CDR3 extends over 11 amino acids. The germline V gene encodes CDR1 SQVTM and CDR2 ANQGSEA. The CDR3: CSVVVGGEQFF. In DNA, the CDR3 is TGCAGCGTTGTGGTAGGGGGCGAGCAGTTCTTC.

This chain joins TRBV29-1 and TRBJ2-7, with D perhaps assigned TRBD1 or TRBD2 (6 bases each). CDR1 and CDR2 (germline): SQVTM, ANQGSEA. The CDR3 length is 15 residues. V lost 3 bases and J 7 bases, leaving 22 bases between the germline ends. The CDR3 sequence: CSVEGLWGREEEQYF. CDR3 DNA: TGCAGCGTTGAGGGTCTATGGGGGCGGGAAGAAGAGCAGTACTTC.

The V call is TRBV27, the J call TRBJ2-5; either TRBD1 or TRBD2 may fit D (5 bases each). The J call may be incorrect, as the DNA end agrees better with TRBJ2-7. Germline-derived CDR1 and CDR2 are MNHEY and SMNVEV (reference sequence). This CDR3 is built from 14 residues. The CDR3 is CASARAREWYEQYF. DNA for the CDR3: TGTGCCTCAGCACGGGCCAGGGAGTGGTACGAGCAGTACTTC.

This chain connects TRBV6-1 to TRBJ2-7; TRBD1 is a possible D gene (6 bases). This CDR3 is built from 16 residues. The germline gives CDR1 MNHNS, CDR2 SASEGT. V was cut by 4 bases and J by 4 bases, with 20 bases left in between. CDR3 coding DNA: TGTGCCAGCAGTGGCAGGGGTCCTCCTACCCCTTACGAGCAGTACTTC. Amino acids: CASSGRGPPTPYEQYF.

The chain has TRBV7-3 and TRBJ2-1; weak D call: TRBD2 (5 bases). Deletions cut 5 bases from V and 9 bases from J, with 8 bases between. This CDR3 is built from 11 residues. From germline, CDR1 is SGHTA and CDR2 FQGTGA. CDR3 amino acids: CASSLEGEQFF. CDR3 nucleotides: TGTGCCAGCAGCCTTGAGGGTGAGCAGTTCTTC.

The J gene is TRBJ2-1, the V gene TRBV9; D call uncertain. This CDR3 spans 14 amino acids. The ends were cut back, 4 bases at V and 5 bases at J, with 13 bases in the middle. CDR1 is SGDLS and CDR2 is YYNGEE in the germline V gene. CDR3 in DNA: TGTGCCAGCAGCCCGTCCCTCAGGAACAATGAGCAGTTCTTC. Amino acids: CASSPSLRNNEQFF.

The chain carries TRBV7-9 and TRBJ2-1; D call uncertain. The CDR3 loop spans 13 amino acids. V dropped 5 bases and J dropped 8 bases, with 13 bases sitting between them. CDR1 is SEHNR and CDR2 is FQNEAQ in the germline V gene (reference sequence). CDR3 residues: CASSPPRRDEQFF. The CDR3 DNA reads TGTGCCAGCAGCCCACCCCGAAGGGATGAGCAGTTCTTC.

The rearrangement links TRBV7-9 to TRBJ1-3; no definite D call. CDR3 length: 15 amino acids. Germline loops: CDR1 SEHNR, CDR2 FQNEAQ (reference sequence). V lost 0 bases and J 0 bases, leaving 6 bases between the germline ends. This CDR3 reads CASSLASSSGNTIYF. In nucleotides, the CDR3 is TGTGCCAGCAGCTTAGCGTCCAGCTCTGGAAACACCATATATTTT.

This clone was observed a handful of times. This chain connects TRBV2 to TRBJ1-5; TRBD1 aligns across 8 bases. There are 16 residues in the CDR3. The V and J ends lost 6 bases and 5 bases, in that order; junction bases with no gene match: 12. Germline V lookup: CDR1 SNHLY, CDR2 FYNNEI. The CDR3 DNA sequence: TGTGCCAGCAGGCAAGAGACAGGGGAGGCATATCAGCCCCAGCATTTT. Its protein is CASRQETGEAYQPQHF.

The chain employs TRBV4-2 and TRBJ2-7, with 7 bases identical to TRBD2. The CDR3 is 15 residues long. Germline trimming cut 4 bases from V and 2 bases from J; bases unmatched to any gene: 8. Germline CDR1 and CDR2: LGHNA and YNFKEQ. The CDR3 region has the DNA TGTGCCAGCAGCCCGCGGGGGACCAGCACCTACGAGCAGTACTTC. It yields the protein CASSPRGTSTYEQYF.

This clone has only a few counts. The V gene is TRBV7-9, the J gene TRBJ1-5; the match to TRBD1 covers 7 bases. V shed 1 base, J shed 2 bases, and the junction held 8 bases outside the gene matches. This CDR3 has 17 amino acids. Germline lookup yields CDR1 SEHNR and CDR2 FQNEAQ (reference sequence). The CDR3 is CASSLEAGGKGNQPQHF. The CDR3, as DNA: TGTGCCAGCAGCTTAGAGGCAGGGGGGAAGGGCAATCAGCCCCAGCATTTT.

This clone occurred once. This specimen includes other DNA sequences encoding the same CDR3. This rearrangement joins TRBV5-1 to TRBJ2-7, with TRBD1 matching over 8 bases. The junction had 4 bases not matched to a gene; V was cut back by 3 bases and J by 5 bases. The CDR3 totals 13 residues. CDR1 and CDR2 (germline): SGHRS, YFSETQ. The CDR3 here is CASSWGTGNEQYF. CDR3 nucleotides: TGCGCCAGCAGCTGGGGGACAGGTAACGAGCAGTACTTC. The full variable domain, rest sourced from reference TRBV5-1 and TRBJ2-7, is KAGVTQTPRYLIKTRGQQVTLSCSPISGHRSVSWYQQTPGQGLQFLFEYFSETQRNKGNFPGRFSGRQFSNSRSEMNVSTLELGDSALYLCASSWGTGNEQYFGPGTRLTVT.